These 14 T cell receptor beta chains were sequenced from one sample in a study of blood T cell repertoires in COVID-19. Clones were read by immunoSEQ multiplex PCR, and TCRdb kept only the in-frame ones, dropping some. The table includes 250,000 to 300,000 clones, around 90% detected once. Sequenced material: peripheral blood. The receptors were sampled from a woman in her 70s with COVID-19, enrolled during active disease.

The genes are TRBV19 and TRBJ2-5; TRBD1 matches at 8 bases. CDR1 is LNHDA, CDR2 SQIVND, per germline (reference sequence). V shed 5 bases and J 2 bases; nucleotides not matched to a gene: 4. CDR3 length: 14 residues. CDR3 DNA sequence: TGTGCCAGTAGTTGGGGACAGGCGCAAGAGACCCAGTACTTC. This encodes CASSWGQAQETQYF.

The rearrangement uses TRBV3-1 (or the pseudogene TRBV3-2) and TRBJ2-7; weak D call: TRBD2 (7 bases). V lost 6 bases and J 1 base, leaving 13 bases between the germline ends. This CDR3 region has 14 residues. Germline-derived CDR1 and CDR2 are LGHDT and YNNKEL (reference sequence). The CDR3 nucleotides are TGTGCCAGCAGTCGGGGGGCCAGGTCCTACGAGCAGTACTTC. Its translation is CASSRGARSYEQYF.

The chain uses TRBV7-3 and TRBJ2-2, with 9 nucleotides matching TRBD2. The germline gives CDR1 SGHTA, CDR2 FQGTGA. CDR3 length: 15 residues. J gave up 5 bases and V 2 bases, and 3 bases lay outside the gene matches. The CDR3 region has the DNA TGTGCCAGCAGCTTAGCGGGAGGGAAAACCGGGGAGCTGTTTTTT. It codes for CASSLAGGKTGELFF. The full variable domain, completed using reference TRBV7-3 and TRBJ2-2, is GAGVSQTPSNKVTEKGKYVELRCDPISGHTALYWYRQSLGQGPEFLIYFQGTGAADDSGLPNDRFFAVRPEGSVSTLKIQRTERGDSAVYLCASSLAGGKTGELFFGEGSRLTVL.

The rearrangement joins TRBV28 to TRBJ1-5, with a weak D call TRBD1 (5 bases). Germline CDR1 is MDHEN and CDR2 is SYDVKM. Trimming cost V 3 bases and J 5 bases, with 11 bases left between them. The CDR3 sequence is 14 residues long. The CDR3 region has the DNA TGTGCCAGCAGTTTGGGAAGGGGTTATCAGCCCCAGCATTTT. Its protein is CASSLGRGYQPQHF. The whole variable domain, remainder taken from reference TRBV28 and TRBJ1-5, is DVKVTQSSRYLVKRTGEKVFLECVQDMDHENMFWYRQDPGLGLRLIYFSYDVKMKEKGDIPEGYSVSREKKERFSLILESASTNQTSMYLCASSLGRGYQPQHFGDGTRLSIL.

The chain carries TRBV21-1 and TRBJ1-5. TRBV21-1 is assigned pseudogene status. The CDR3 is 15 amino acids. DNA for the CDR3: TGTGCCAGCAGCAAAGCCGGGGGTGGCAATCAGCCCCAGCATTTT. Its translation: CASSKAGGGNQPQHF.

As regards this clone: At one boundary the junction diverges from the germline segment, which might be a read error. J is TRBJ1-2 and V is TRBV18; D ambiguous. The CDR3 has 15 residues. Germline CDR1 and CDR2: KGHSH and LQKENI. CDR3: CASSPKKETNYGYPF. CDR3 in DNA: TGTGCCAGCTCACCAAAAAAGGAGACTAACTATGGCTATCCCTTC.

This clone showed up just a few times. V and J are TRBV27 and TRBJ1-1; 8 nucleotides match TRBD1. With 5 bases clipped from V and 1 base from J, the junction kept 6 bases outside the gene matches. CDR1 and CDR2 (germline): MNHEY, SMNVEV (reference sequence). The CDR3 has 15 amino acids. CDR3 protein: CASSPRQGRNTEAFF. The CDR3, as DNA: TGTGCCAGCAGTCCCCGACAGGGGAGGAACACTGAAGCTTTCTTT.

The genes are TRBV28 and TRBJ1-3, with D possibly being TRBD1 (6 bases). CDR1 is MDHEN and CDR2 is SYDVKM in the germline V gene. The ends were cut back, 4 bases at V and 0 bases at J, with 13 bases in the middle. CDR3 size: 16 residues. This CDR3 reads CASSSHGQYSGNTIYF. CDR3 nucleotides: TGTGCCAGCAGTTCACACGGACAGTACTCTGGAAACACCATATATTTT.

The V and J genes are TRBV29-1 and TRBJ2-1; tentatively, D is TRBD2 (7 bases). Trimming removed 0 bases from V and 15 bases from J, with 12 bases in between. Looked up from germline, CDR1 is SQVTM and CDR2 is ANQGSEA. The CDR3 has 11 residues. CDR3 coding DNA: TGCAGCGTTGAAGAGGGCGGGGGCACGTTCTTC. Its protein is CSVEEGGGTFF.

This chain joins TRBV30 and TRBJ2-7, with D possibly TRBD1 on 6 matching bases. The germline CDR1 and CDR2 sequences are GTSNPN and SVGIG (reference sequence). This CDR3 is built from 14 residues. Between the trimmed V and J ends, which lost 2 bases and 4 bases, there was a span of 15 bases. For the CDR3, the DNA is TGTGCCTGGAGTTCAGAGGACAGAGTGTACGAGCAGTACTTC. The encoded protein is CAWSSEDRVYEQYF.

The rearrangement joins TRBV12-5 to TRBJ1-5; 9 bases map to TRBD1. Per germline, CDR1 LGHNT and CDR2 FRNRAP. The V gene end was trimmed by 5 bases and the J gene end by 7 bases; junction bases not matched to a gene: 6. This CDR3 has 14 amino acids. The CDR3 reads CASGPTDRGQPQHF. CDR3 in DNA: TGTGCTAGTGGTCCCACGGACAGGGGCCAGCCCCAGCATTTT. The full variable domain, with the rest looked up from reference TRBV12-5 and TRBJ1-5, is DARVTQTPRHKVTEMGQEVTMRCQPILGHNTVFWYRQTMMQGLELLAYFRNRAPLDDSGMPKDRFSAEMPDATLATLKIQPSEPRDSAVYFCASGPTDRGQPQHFGDGTRLSIL.

The V and J genes are TRBV14 and TRBJ2-7; 9 bases are a match to TRBD2. Unmatched junction bases numbered 18, after V lost 2 bases and J lost 4 bases. This CDR3 is built from 19 residues. Germline V gene sequence: CDR1 SGHDN, CDR2 FVKESK. The chain's CDR3 is CASSQRLAGRLGVQYEQYF. CDR3 nucleotides: TGTGCCAGCAGCCAAAGGCTAGCGGGGAGGCTTGGGGTGCAGTACGAGCAGTACTTC.

The chain is built from TRBV7-3 and TRBJ2-3; 10 bases align to TRBD2. There are 17 residues in the CDR3. The V segment lost 1 base and the J segment 5 bases; nucleotides outside the gene matches: 9. The germline V gene has CDR1 SGHTA and CDR2 FQGTGA. The CDR3, as DNA: TGTGCCAGCAGCTTAATGTACAGCGGGAGGGAGGTAGATACGCAGTATTTT. Translating gives CASSLMYSGREVDTQYF.

The CDR3 DNA follows: TGCGCCAGCAGCCAGACAGCGGGGATTGTATACGAGCAGTACTTC. This gives the protein CASSQTAGIVYEQYF. The rearrangement links TRBV4-1 to TRBJ2-7; 7 bases map to TRBD2. The CDR3 sequence is 15 residues long. Unmatched junction bases numbered 9, after V lost 3 bases and J lost 4 bases. CDR1 and CDR2 from the germline V gene are MGHRA and YSYEKL.